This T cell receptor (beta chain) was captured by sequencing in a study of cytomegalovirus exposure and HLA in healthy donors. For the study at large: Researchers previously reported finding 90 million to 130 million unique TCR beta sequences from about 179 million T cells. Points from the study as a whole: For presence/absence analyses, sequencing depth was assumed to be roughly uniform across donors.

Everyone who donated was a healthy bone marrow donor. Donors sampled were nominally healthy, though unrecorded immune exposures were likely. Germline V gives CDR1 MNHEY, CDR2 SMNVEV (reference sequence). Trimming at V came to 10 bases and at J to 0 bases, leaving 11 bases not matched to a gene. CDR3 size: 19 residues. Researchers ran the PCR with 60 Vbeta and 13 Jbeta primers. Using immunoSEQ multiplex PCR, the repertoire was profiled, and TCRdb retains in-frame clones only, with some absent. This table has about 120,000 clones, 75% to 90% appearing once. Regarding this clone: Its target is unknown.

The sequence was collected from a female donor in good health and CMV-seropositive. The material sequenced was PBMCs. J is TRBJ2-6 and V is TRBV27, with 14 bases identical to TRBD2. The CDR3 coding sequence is TGTGCCACCCACAGGACTAGCGGGGGGCTCAGCTCTGGGGCCAACGTCCTGACTTTC. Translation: CATHRTSGGLSSGANVLTF.